This passage covers 15 T cell receptor beta chains from one sample sequenced in a study of CD8+ T cells in alopecia areata. RNA, once extracted, was reverse transcribed into cDNA for use as the sequencing template. The table came from immunoSEQ multiplex PCR; TCRdb's copy has only in-frame clones and leaves some out. This table has fewer than 100,000 clones, 40% to 55% appearing once. What was sequenced was CD4+ T cells sorted from blood. Every receptor here comes from a human donor with alopecia areata.

This clone was picked up a small number of times. The chain recombines TRBV28 with TRBJ2-1, with TRBD1 matching 7 bases. CDR1 is MDHEN and CDR2 is SYDVKM in the germline V gene. The CDR3 contains 15 residues. Losses at the gene ends were 2 bases for V and 2 bases for J; bases not matched to a gene: 3. The CDR3 coding sequence is TGTGCCAGCAGTTTAGATCAGGGGGCCTACAATGAGCAGTTCTTC. Translating gives CASSLDQGAYNEQFF.

The chain is built from TRBV18 and TRBJ1-2, with no clear D. In germline, CDR1 is KGHSH, CDR2 LQKENI. The length of the CDR3 is 13 residues. V lost 5 bases to trimming and J lost 5 bases, with 12 bases between them. DNA for the CDR3: TGTGCCAGCTCATTGCCACAGACATATGGCTACACCTTC. Its translation: CASSLPQTYGYTF. The entire variable domain, with the rest obtained from reference TRBV18 and TRBJ1-2, is as follows: NAGVMQNPRHLVRRRGQEARLRCSPMKGHSHVYWYRQLPEEGLKFMVYLQKENIIDESGMPKERFSAEFPKEGPSILRIQQVVRGDSAAYFCASSLPQTYGYTFGSGTRLTVV.

The sample holds a few counts of this clone. The chain combines TRBV7-6 with TRBJ1-4, with D possibly matching TRBD1 (5 bases). This CDR3 comprises 16 residues. Trimming pared 5 bases from V and 5 bases from J, leaving 18 bases between. The germline V gene encodes CDR1 SGHVS and CDR2 FNYEAQ. CDR3 in DNA: TGTGCCAGCAGCACCCTAAAGGGGCACGGGAATGAAAAACTGTTTTTT. It codes for CASSTLKGHGNEKLFF.

This chain uses TRBV30 with TRBJ1-5; D is undetermined. CDR3 size: 13 residues. Trimming took off 2 bases at V and 3 bases at J, with 8 bases between the two ends. CDR1 and CDR2 (germline): GTSNPN, SVGIG (reference sequence). The CDR3 protein is CAWSKSNNQPQHF. CDR3 nucleotides: TGTGCCTGGAGTAAGAGTAACAATCAGCCCCAGCATTTT. The variable domain in full, completed from reference TRBV30 and TRBJ1-5, reads SQTIHQWPATLVQPVGSPLSLECTVEGTSNPNLYWYRQAAGRGLQLLFYSVGIGQISSEVPQNLSASRPQDRQFILSSKKLLLSDSGFYLCAWSKSNNQPQHFGDGTRLSIL.

The chain carries TRBV5-6 and TRBJ1-1; D gene uncertain. The V gene lost 1 base and the J gene lost 11 bases, with 15 bases spanning the gap. This CDR3 region has 13 residues. From germline, CDR1 is SGHDT and CDR2 YYEEEE. The CDR3: CASSLSGNSEAFF. DNA for the CDR3: TGTGCCAGCAGCTTGTCGGGGAACTCCGAGGCTTTCTTT.

This clone was seen at least ten times. The chain employs TRBV4-3 and TRBJ2-1; D is possibly TRBD1 or TRBD2 (6 bases each). Trimming removed 0 bases from V and 9 bases from J, with 12 bases in between. This CDR3 comprises 14 residues. Looked up from germline, CDR1 is LGHNA and CDR2 is YSLEER. The CDR3 sequence: CASSQDARGAEQFF. The CDR3 DNA follows: TGCGCCAGCAGCCAAGATGCTAGGGGGGCTGAGCAGTTCTTC.

This clone appeared a few times. The J gene is TRBJ1-2, the V gene TRBV29-1, with no clear D. CDR1 SQVTM and CDR2 ANQGSEA come from the germline V gene. V was pared by 4 bases and J by 5 bases, with 14 bases between. The length of the CDR3 is 13 residues. The CDR3 spells CSVARRDPYGYTF. CDR3 nucleotides: TGCAGCGTTGCCAGGCGAGATCCTTATGGCTACACCTTC.

The CDR3 sequence: CASSLERPGTGELFF. DNA of the CDR3: TGCGCCAGCAGCTTGGAACGGCCGGGCACCGGGGAGCTGTTTTTT. The chain couples TRBV5-1 to TRBJ2-2; no definite D call. Trimming left V 0 bases short and J 4 bases short, with 10 bases between. The CDR3 is 15 residues long. Germline V gene lookup returns CDR1 SGHRS and CDR2 YFSETQ.

For the CDR3, the DNA is TGTGCCAGCAGGGTCGGCGGGTCGGCGCGTAACATTCAGTACTTC. This gives the protein CASRVGGSARNIQYF. J is TRBJ2-4 and V is TRBV27, with D possibly being TRBD2 (5 bases). V lost 6 bases, J lost 7 bases, and 19 bases lay in between. The germline V gene has CDR1 MNHEY and CDR2 SMNVEV (reference sequence). This CDR3 has 15 amino acids.

CDR3 DNA sequence: TGTGCCTGGTCCCGGGGGCCAGAAGATACGCAGTATTTT. Translating gives CAWSRGPEDTQYF. V gene TRBV30 combines with J gene TRBJ2-3; D might be TRBD1 or TRBD2, each matching 6 bases. Germline loops: CDR1 GTSNPN, CDR2 SVGIG (reference sequence). V was clipped by 5 bases and J by 5 bases, with 14 bases between them. This CDR3 spans 13 amino acids.

The rearrangement uses TRBV30 and TRBJ2-1; tentative D call: TRBD2 (5 bases). From germline, CDR1 is GTSNPN and CDR2 SVGIG (reference sequence). V dropped 2 bases and J dropped 9 bases, with 17 bases sitting between them. The CDR3 has 14 residues. CDR3: CAWSPRLADGEQFF. DNA of the CDR3: TGTGCCTGGAGTCCCCGGCTAGCCGACGGTGAGCAGTTCTTC. Supplemented by reference TRBV30 and TRBJ2-1, the full variable domain reads SQTIHQWPATLVQPVGSPLSLECTVEGTSNPNLYWYRQAAGRGLQLLFYSVGIGQISSEVPQNLSASRPQDRQFILSSKKLLLSDSGFYLCAWSPRLADGEQFFGPGTRLTVL.

This chain uses TRBV28 with TRBJ2-1, with no clear D. The CDR3 consists of 12 residues. Per the germline V gene, CDR1 is MDHEN and CDR2 is SYDVKM. The V end was cut by 3 bases, the J end by 9 bases, with 9 bases between. Written as DNA, the CDR3 is TGTGCCAGCAGTTTTAGTGGAAGTGAGCAGTTCTTC. This codes for CASSFSGSEQFF.

The V call is TRBV5-1, the J call TRBJ2-5; D is ambiguous. CDR1 and CDR2 from the germline V gene are SGHRS and YFSETQ. The CDR3 consists of 12 residues. V was pared by 1 base and J by 0 bases, with 1 base between. The CDR3 coding sequence is TGCGCCAGCAGCTTGTACCAAGAGACCCAGTACTTC. Protein: CASSLYQETQYF. Complete variable domain (other parts from reference TRBV5-1 and TRBJ2-5): KAGVTQTPRYLIKTRGQQVTLSCSPISGHRSVSWYQQTPGQGLQFLFEYFSETQRNKGNFPGRFSGRQFSNSRSEMNVSTLELGDSALYLCASSLYQETQYFGPGTRLLVL.

By share of the sample, this clone is medium-sized. This sequence joins TRBV28 and TRBJ1-1; D is undetermined. Looked up from germline, CDR1 is MDHEN and CDR2 is SYDVKM. Trimming took 3 bases from V and 1 from J, leaving 12 bases between them. The length of the CDR3 is 15 residues. The CDR3 protein is CASSLHLGSNTEAFF. In nucleotides, the CDR3 is TGTGCCAGCAGTTTGCACCTAGGGTCGAACACTGAAGCTTTCTTT.

This clone was detected a few times. The chain couples TRBV30 to TRBJ1-2, with no clear D. V lost 2 bases, J lost 8 bases, and 18 bases lay in between. CDR1 is GTSNPN and CDR2 is SVGIG in the germline V gene (reference sequence). The CDR3 runs to 14 residues. The CDR3 DNA sequence: TGTGCCTGGAGTAAACGGGCCAACGTTGGGGGCTACACCTTC. As protein: CAWSKRANVGGYTF.